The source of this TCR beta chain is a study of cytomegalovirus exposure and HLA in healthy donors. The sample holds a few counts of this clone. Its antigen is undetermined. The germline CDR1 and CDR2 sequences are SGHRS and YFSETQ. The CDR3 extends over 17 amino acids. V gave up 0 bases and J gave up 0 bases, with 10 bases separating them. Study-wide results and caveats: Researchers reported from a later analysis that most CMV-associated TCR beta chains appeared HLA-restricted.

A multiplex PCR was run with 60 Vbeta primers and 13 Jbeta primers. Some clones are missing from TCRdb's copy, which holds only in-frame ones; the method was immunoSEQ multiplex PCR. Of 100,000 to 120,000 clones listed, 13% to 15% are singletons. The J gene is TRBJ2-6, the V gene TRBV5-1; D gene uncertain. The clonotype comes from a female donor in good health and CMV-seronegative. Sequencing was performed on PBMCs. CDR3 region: CASSLDSSSSGANVLTF. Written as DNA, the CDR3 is TGCGCCAGCAGCTTGGATAGTAGCAGCTCTGGGGCCAACGTCCTGACTTTC.